This T cell receptor (beta chain) was documented in a study of OX40 agonist ivuxolimab in advanced cancers. Overall study findings and caveats: Patients who responded partially at 0.1-3.0 mg/kg showed clonal expansion ranking among the lowest. Some nonresponders additionally presented with little normalized T-cell clonal expansion.

V dropped 3 bases and J dropped 6; count of bases not matched to a gene: 6. This CDR3 is 15 amino acids long. The germline gives CDR1 SGHTA, CDR2 FQGNSA. Comment on this clone: Its target is unknown.

The assay was immunoSEQ multiplex PCR, and TCRdb's table has in-frame clones only and misses some. Counted here are 70,000 or so clones, roughly 90% occurring once; the ten biggest clones make up more than 8.5%. Autoimmune disease history or systemic immunosuppression led to patients being barred. Baseline, cycle 4 day 1, and cycle 7 day 1 were the blood sampling points. This receptor was taken from an adult with an advanced solid tumor such as melanoma, head and neck, liver or kidney cancer. The V and J genes are TRBV7-2 and TRBJ2-7, with 12 positions matching TRBD1. The source was CD4+ or CD8+ T cells sorted from blood, collected in a trial of the OX40 agonist ivuxolimab. In DNA form, the CDR3 reads TGTGCCAGCAGCTTCCGGGACAGGGGGCCTGGCGAGCAGTACTTC. Its protein product is CASSFRDRGPGEQYF.